Presented here are 23 T cell receptor beta chains from one specimen sequenced in a study of T cells after yellow fever vaccination. A single record per CDR3 protein comes from TCRdb applying MiXCR to the 5' RACE reads. The sample includes roughly 520,000 distinct CDR3 sequences, 21% of them seen just once. The sequencing used PBMCs, collected approximately 22 days after the first yellow fever vaccination. The origin of the receptors is a man in his late teens or twenties who received the YFV17D yellow fever vaccine.

V is TRBV3-1 and J is TRBJ2-5, with 8 nucleotides matching TRBD1. The CDR3 is made up of 16 amino acids. Germline V gene sequence: CDR1 LGHDT, CDR2 YNNKEL (reference sequence). V dropped 5 bases and J dropped 10; count of bases not matched to a gene: 18. CDR3 in amino acids: CASSVPGQAFLLGQYF. CDR3 DNA sequence: TGTGCCAGCAGCGTCCCGGGACAGGCCTTTCTCTTAGGCCAGTACTTC.

This clonotype was seen a handful of times. Because the CDR3's place on the DNA is in doubt, the DNA is left out and the CDR3 is given as listed by TCRdb. The V and J genes are TRBV7-5 and TRBJ1-1. TRBV7-5 is a documented pseudogene. The CDR3 is 19 residues long, ends included. The CDR3 region is CISVPEAYFLGQSNTEAFF.

There are a few counts of this clonotype. This rearrangement joins TRBV6-2 or TRBV6-3 to TRBJ2-6; D is possibly TRBD1 or TRBD2 (5 bases each). Trimming shortened V by 2 bases and J by 4 bases, and 9 bases separated the two germline ends. Germline assignment: CDR1 MNHEY and CDR2 SVGEGT. The CDR3 spans 15 residues. CDR3 DNA: TGTGCCAGCAGTTACATGGGGGTGGGGGCCAACGTCCTGACTTTC. Protein sequence: CASSYMGVGANVLTF.

V usage is TRBV29-1 and J usage is TRBJ2-5; D possibly uses TRBD1 or TRBD2 (5 bases each). CDR3 length equals 14 residues. CDR1 is SQVTM and CDR2 is ANQGSEA in the germline V gene. The germline V and J ends were trimmed by 6 bases and 2 bases, with 16 bases remaining between them. In nucleotides, the CDR3 is TGCAGCGTCCCGCTTGGGGGTTATCAAGAGACCCAGTACTTC. Translating gives CSVPLGGYQETQYF.

The V call is TRBV27, the J call TRBJ2-3; D may be TRBD2 (5 bases). The germline V gene encodes CDR1 MNHEY and CDR2 SMNVEV (reference sequence). The CDR3 length is 15 residues. V was clipped by 4 bases and J by 0 bases, with 11 bases between them. CDR3 in amino acids: CASSSGVASTDTQYF. Here the CDR3 DNA reads TGTGCCAGCAGTTCCGGGGTCGCAAGCACAGATACGCAGTATTTT.

This clonotype was seen many times. V usage is TRBV3-1 and J usage is TRBJ1-1; TRBD1 is a possible D gene (5 bases). V lost 8 bases to trimming and J lost 1 base, with 14 bases between them. Germline CDR1 and CDR2: LGHDT and YNNKEL (reference sequence). This CDR3 region has 14 residues. The CDR3 region is CASGGAGSNTEAFF. DNA of the CDR3: TGTGCCAGCGGCGGGGCAGGGTCGAACACTGAAGCTTTCTTT.

This clonotype was counted only a few times. The chain employs TRBV5-1 and TRBJ2-3; a weak D match, TRBD2 (6 bases). V was shortened by 4 bases and J by 4 bases, with 16 bases between the two germline ends. CDR1 and CDR2 from the germline V gene are SGHRS and YFSETQ. There are 15 residues in the CDR3. CDR3 in amino acids: CASSIGPGGADTQYF. DNA of the CDR3: TGCGCCAGCAGCATCGGGCCCGGCGGGGCAGATACGCAGTATTTT.

The table lists this clonotype with a few counts. The rearrangement links TRBV29-1 to TRBJ2-2, with a possible D match to TRBD1 (6 bases). Trimming cost V 5 bases and J 4 bases, with 14 bases left between them. From germline, CDR1 is SQVTM and CDR2 ANQGSEA. This CDR3 has 14 amino acids. The CDR3 DNA is TGCAGCGTTCGGTCCCAGGGGAGCACCGGGGAGCTGTTTTTT. Amino acids: CSVRSQGSTGELFF.

The rearrangement links TRBV20-1 to TRBJ2-1, with D perhaps TRBD1 or TRBD2 (5 bases each). Germline-derived CDR1 and CDR2 are DFQATT and SNEGSKA (reference sequence). V lost 6 bases and J 8 bases, leaving 17 bases between the germline ends. The CDR3 totals 13 residues. DNA of the CDR3: TGCAGTGCCCCCGGGACGGCGATCCATGAGCAGTTCTTC. Amino acids: CSAPGTAIHEQFF.

This chain joins TRBV7-2 and TRBJ2-3, with a tentative D call TRBD1 (5 bases). V lost 7 bases and J lost 3, with 14 bases in between. The germline gives CDR1 SGHTA, CDR2 FQGNSA. This CDR3 has 14 residues. Here the CDR3 reads CASTPAGKTDTQYF. CDR3 DNA sequence: TGTGCCAGCACCCCGGCAGGGAAGACAGATACGCAGTATTTT.

This clonotype has ten or more counts. The chain couples TRBV20-1 to TRBJ2-3; 8 bases agree with TRBD2. Germline CDR1 DFQATT, CDR2 SNEGSKA (reference sequence). This CDR3 comprises 11 residues. The V gene end was trimmed by 6 bases and the J gene end by 12 bases; junction bases not matched to a gene: 8. CDR3 bases: TGCAGTGCGGATACGGGGGGGCCCCAGTATTTT. Protein sequence: CSADTGGPQYF.

This clonotype occurred a few times. The rearrangement uses TRBV7-6 and TRBJ2-2; no reliable D call. Trimming removed 1 base from V and 0 bases from J, with 9 bases in between. There are 16 residues in the CDR3. Germline-derived CDR1 and CDR2 are SGHVS and FNYEAQ. In DNA form, the CDR3 reads TGTGCCAGCAGCTTAGGGGTAACGGCGAACACCGGGGAGCTGTTTTTT. Translating it yields CASSLGVTANTGELFF.

This clonotype was found a few times. The J gene is TRBJ1-1, the V gene TRBV7-6, with D possibly matching TRBD1 (5 bases). The V gene's germline CDR1 is SGHVS and CDR2 FNYEAQ. The CDR3 covers 14 residues. V lost 5 bases and J 1 base, leaving 11 bases between the germline ends. This chain's CDR3 is CASSARQKNTEAFF. DNA for the CDR3: TGTGCCAGCAGCGCCCGACAGAAGAACACTGAAGCTTTCTTT. Combining the CDR3 with reference TRBV7-6 and TRBJ1-1 gives the whole variable domain GAGVSQSPRYKVTKRGQDVALRCDPISGHVSLYWYRQALGQGPEFLTYFNYEAQQDKSGLPNDRFSAERPEGSISTLTIQRTEQRDSAMYRCASSARQKNTEAFFGQGTRLTVV.

This clonotype turned up a few times. The chain has TRBV20-1 and TRBJ1-2; D remains ambiguous. Deletions cut 3 bases from V and 0 bases from J, with 11 bases between. The germline CDR1 and CDR2 sequences are DFQATT and SNEGSKA (reference sequence). CDR3 length: 14 amino acids. The CDR3 nucleotides are TGCAGTGCTAGTCGCGAAGGCTCTAACTATGGCTACACCTTC. Translated: CSASREGSNYGYTF.

This clonotype was observed a few times. The rearrangement links TRBV2 to TRBJ2-1; D is possibly TRBD1 (5 bases). Deletions cut 3 bases from V and 0 bases from J, with 9 bases between. Germline CDR1 and CDR2: SNHLY and FYNNEI. This CDR3 has 15 residues. This CDR3 reads CASSETASSYNEQFF. The CDR3 DNA reads as TGTGCCAGCAGTGAGACAGCGAGCTCCTACAATGAGCAGTTCTTC.

This clonotype appeared a few times. The chain employs TRBV5-6 and TRBJ2-3, with a possible D match to TRBD2 (6 bases). The CDR3 is 14 residues long. Per germline, CDR1 SGHDT and CDR2 YYEEEE. Trimming stripped 1 base from V and 10 bases from J, with 16 bases between. This chain's CDR3 is CASSLSRSTGAQYF. The CDR3 DNA sequence: TGTGCCAGCAGCTTGTCAAGGTCCACGGGGGCGCAGTATTTT.

Ten or more counts support this clonotype. J is TRBJ2-2 and V is TRBV7-2, with D perhaps given as TRBD1 or TRBD2 (5 bases each). The CDR3 contains 15 residues. Trimming stripped 5 bases from V and 1 base from J, with 11 bases between. The germline CDR1 and CDR2 sequences are SGHTA and FQGNSA. The CDR3 coding sequence is TGTGCCAGCAGCCAGGGACGACTGAACACCGGGGAGCTGTTTTTT. Translating it yields CASSQGRLNTGELFF.

The rearrangement links TRBV20-1 to TRBJ2-1; D perhaps matches TRBD2 (5 bases). CDR3 length: 12 amino acids. Germline CDR1 DFQATT, CDR2 SNEGSKA (reference sequence). Trimming cost V 4 bases and J 4 bases, with 8 bases left between them. The DNA of the CDR3 is TGCAGTGCTACTGAGGGTTACAATGAGCAGTTCTTC. It yields the protein CSATEGYNEQFF.

This clonotype has a handful of counts. This chain uses TRBV5-1 with TRBJ2-6, with TRBD1 matching 12 bases. The ends lost 3 bases at V and 0 bases at J; junction bases unmatched: 10. Germline V gene sequence: CDR1 SGHRS, CDR2 YFSETQ. This CDR3 has 20 amino acids. CDR3 sequence: CASSWDRGLSKSSGANVLTF. CDR3 nucleotide sequence: TGCGCCAGCAGCTGGGACAGGGGGCTTTCGAAATCCTCTGGGGCCAACGTCCTGACTTTC.

The V gene is TRBV6-5, the J gene TRBJ2-7, with D uncertain. The V end lost 0 bases, the J end lost 0 bases, and 12 bases lay between the germline ends. This CDR3 has 16 residues. Germline-derived CDR1 and CDR2 are MNHEY and SVGAGI. As DNA, the CDR3 is TGTGCCAGCAGTTACTCGACCTTGGGTAGCTCCTACGAGCAGTACTTC. Translation: CASSYSTLGSSYEQYF.

The chain joins TRBV7-9 to TRBJ2-5; no definite D call. This CDR3 has 14 residues. V was trimmed by 6 bases and J by 4 bases, leaving 15 bases between them. Germline V gives CDR1 SEHNR, CDR2 FQNEAQ (reference sequence). CDR3 residues: CASSQSFPGETQYF. The CDR3 DNA reads TGTGCCAGCAGTCAATCCTTTCCCGGAGAGACCCAGTACTTC.

This sequence joins TRBV6-6 and TRBJ2-1; D might be TRBD1 or TRBD2, each matching 5 bases. Germline loops: CDR1 MNHNY, CDR2 SVGAGI (reference sequence). Trimming cost V 2 bases and J 7 bases, with 9 bases left between them. This CDR3 comprises 13 residues. The CDR3 region is CASSYGEGNEQFF. DNA of the CDR3: TGTGCCAGCAGTTACGGAGAGGGGAATGAGCAGTTCTTC.

The gene calls are TRBV27 and TRBJ1-2; D gene ambiguous. Per germline, CDR1 MNHEY and CDR2 SMNVEV (reference sequence). V dropped 4 bases and J dropped 8 bases, with 20 bases sitting between them. CDR3 length: 15 amino acids. CDR3 protein: CASSSIGSLGGGYTF. The CDR3 DNA reads as TGTGCCAGCAGTTCGATCGGGTCCTTGGGAGGGGGCTACACCTTC.